This T cell receptor beta chain emerged from a study of OX40 agonist ivuxolimab in advanced cancers. Per the germline V gene, CDR1 is MGHRA and CDR2 is YSYEKL. The CDR3 runs 18 residues. Losses at the gene ends were 4 bases for V and 0 bases for J; bases not matched to a gene: 13. Collection of blood occurred at baseline, at cycle 4 day 1, and at cycle 7 day 1. The protocol was immunoSEQ multiplex PCR, while the TCRdb copy is restricted to in-frame clones and leaves out a portion. The sample gives about 68,000 clones, roughly 80% of which show up once; approximately 10% is in the top ten. This rearrangement joins TRBV4-1 to TRBJ2-5; 8 nucleotides agree with TRBD1. The source of this sequence is an adult with an advanced solid tumor such as melanoma, head and neck, liver or kidney cancer. The sequences come from CD4+ or CD8+ T cells sorted from blood, collected in a trial of the OX40 agonist ivuxolimab. The CDR3 DNA follows: TGCGCCAGCAGCCCAATCCCGGGACAGGTTGGGTACCAAGAGACCCAGTACTTC. Its translation is CASSPIPGQVGYQETQYF.